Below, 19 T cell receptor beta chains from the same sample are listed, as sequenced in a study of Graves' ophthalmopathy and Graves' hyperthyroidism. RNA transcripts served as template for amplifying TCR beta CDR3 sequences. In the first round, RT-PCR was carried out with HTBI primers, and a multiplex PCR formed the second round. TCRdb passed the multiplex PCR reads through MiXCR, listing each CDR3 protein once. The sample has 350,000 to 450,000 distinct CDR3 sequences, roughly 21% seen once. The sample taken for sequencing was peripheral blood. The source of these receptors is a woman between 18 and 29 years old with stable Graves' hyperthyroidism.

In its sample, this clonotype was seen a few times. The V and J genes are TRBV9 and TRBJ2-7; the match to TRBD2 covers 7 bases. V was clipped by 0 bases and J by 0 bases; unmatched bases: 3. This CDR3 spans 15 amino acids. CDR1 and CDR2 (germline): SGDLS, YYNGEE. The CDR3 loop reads CASSVGTSLSYEQYF. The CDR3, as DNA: TGTGCCAGCAGCGTAGGGACTAGTCTCTCCTACGAGCAGTACTTC.

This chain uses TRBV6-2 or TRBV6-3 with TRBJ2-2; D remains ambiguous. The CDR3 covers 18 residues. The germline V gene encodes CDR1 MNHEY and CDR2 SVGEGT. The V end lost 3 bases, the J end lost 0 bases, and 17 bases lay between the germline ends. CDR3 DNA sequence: TGTGCCAGCAGTTATTCGGAACAGAAACCTTCGAACACCGGGGAGCTGTTTTTT. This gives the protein CASSYSEQKPSNTGELFF.

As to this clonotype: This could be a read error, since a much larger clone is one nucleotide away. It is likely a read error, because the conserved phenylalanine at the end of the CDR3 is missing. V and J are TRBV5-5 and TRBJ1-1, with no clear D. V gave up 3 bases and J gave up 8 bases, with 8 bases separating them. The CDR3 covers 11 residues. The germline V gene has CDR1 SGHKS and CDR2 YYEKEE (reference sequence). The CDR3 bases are TGTGCCAGCAGCTACGCAGTAGAAGCTTTCGTT. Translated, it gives CASSYAVEAFV.

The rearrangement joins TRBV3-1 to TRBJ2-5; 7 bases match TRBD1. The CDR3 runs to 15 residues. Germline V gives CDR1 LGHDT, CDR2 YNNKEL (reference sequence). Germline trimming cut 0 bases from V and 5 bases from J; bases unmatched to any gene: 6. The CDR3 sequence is CASSQDWDRGETQYF. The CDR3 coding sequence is TGTGCCAGCAGCCAAGATTGGGACAGAGGCGAGACCCAGTACTTC.

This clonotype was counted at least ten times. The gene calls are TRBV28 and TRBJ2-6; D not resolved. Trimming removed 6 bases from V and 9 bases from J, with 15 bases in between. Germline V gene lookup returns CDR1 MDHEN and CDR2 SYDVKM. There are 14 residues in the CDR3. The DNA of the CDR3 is TGTGCCAGCAGCCTCCCGTCCAAACGCAACGTCCTGACTTTC. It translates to CASSLPSKRNVLTF.

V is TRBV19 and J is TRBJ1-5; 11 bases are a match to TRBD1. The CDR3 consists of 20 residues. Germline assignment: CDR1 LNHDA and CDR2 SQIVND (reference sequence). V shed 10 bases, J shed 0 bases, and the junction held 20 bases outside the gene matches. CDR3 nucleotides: TGTGCCACCTCGCCCCCGTCCTGGACAGGGGGCGATGATAGCAATCAGCCCCAGCATTTT. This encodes CATSPPSWTGGDDSNQPQHF.

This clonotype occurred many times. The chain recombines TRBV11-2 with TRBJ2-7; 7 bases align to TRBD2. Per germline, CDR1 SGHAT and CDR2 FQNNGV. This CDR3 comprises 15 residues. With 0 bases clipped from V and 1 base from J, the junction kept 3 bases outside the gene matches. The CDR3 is CASSLDISGSYEQYF. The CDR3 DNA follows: TGTGCCAGCAGCTTAGATATTAGCGGGTCCTACGAGCAGTACTTC.

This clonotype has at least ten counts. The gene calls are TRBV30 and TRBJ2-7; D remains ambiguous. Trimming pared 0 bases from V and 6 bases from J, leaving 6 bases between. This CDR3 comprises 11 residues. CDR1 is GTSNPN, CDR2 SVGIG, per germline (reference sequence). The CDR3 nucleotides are TGTGCCTGGAGTGTAGAGATCGAGCAGTACTTC. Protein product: CAWSVEIEQYF.

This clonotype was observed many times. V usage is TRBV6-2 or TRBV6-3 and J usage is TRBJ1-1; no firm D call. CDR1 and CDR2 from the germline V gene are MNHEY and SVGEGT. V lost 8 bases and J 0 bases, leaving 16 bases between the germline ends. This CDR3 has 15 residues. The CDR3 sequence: CASRVKFGLNTEAFF. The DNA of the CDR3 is TGTGCCAGCCGCGTCAAGTTCGGCCTGAACACTGAAGCTTTCTTT.

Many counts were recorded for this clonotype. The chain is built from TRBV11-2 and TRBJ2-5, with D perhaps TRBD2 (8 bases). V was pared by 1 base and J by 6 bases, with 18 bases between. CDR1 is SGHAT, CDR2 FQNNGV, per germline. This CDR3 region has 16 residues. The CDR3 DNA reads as TGTGCCAGCAGCTTAGGGGACAGACTAGCGATGAAGACCCAGTACTTC. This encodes CASSLGDRLAMKTQYF.

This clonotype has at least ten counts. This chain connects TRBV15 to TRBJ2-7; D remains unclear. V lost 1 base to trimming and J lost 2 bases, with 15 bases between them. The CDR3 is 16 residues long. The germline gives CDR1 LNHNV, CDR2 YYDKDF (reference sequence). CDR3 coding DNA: TGTGCCACCAGCAGAGCCTATTCACAGAGAACCTACGAGCAGTACTTC. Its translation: CATSRAYSQRTYEQYF.

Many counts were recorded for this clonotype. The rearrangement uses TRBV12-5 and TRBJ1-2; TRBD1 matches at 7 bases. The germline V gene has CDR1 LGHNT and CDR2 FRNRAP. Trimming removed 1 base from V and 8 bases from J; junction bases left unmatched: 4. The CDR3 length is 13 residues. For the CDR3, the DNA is TGTGCTAGTGGTTTGGAGGGGGCGCGAGGCTACACCTTC. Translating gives CASGLEGARGYTF.

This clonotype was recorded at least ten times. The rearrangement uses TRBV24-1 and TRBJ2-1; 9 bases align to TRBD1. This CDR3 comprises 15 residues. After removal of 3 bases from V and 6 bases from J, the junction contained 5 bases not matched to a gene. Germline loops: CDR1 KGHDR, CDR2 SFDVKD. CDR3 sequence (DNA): TGTGCCACCAGTGATGGGGACAGGGTATTCAATGAGCAGTTCTTC. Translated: CATSDGDRVFNEQFF.

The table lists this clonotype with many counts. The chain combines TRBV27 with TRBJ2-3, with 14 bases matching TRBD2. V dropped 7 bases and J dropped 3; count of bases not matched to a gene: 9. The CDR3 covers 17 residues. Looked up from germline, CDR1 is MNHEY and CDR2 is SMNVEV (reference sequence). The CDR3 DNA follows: TGTGCCAGCAAAGGCGGACTAGCGGGAGGTGGGACAGATACGCAGTATTTT. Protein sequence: CASKGGLAGGGTDTQYF.

CDR3 bases: TGTGCCAGCAGTCAGACGTGGGGGGACGACACTGAAGCTTTCTTT. It codes for CASSQTWGDDTEAFF. The V gene is TRBV6-1, the J gene TRBJ1-1; the D gene is possibly TRBD1 (5 bases). Per the germline V gene, CDR1 is MNHNS and CDR2 is SASEGT. This CDR3 spans 15 amino acids. V lost 5 bases, J lost 3 bases, and 16 bases lay in between.

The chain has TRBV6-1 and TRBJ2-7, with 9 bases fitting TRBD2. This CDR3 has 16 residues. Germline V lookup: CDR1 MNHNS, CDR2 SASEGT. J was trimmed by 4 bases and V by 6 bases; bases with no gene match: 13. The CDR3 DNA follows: TGTGCCAGCAGCCCCACGCTAGCGGGAATTCTATACGAGCAGTACTTC. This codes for CASSPTLAGILYEQYF.

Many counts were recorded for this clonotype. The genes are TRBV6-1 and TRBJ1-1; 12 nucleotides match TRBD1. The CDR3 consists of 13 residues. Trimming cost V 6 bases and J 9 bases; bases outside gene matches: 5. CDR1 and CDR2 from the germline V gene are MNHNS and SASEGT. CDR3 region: CASSRGQGAKAFF. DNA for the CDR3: TGTGCCAGCAGCAGGGGACAGGGGGCGAAAGCTTTCTTT.

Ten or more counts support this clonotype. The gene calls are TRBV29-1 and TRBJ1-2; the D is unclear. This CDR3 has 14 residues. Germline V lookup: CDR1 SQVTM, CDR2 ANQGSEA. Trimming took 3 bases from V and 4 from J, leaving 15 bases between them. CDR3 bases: TGCAGCGTTGAGCCAGGAGCCGTCTTCTATGGCTACACCTTC. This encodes CSVEPGAVFYGYTF.

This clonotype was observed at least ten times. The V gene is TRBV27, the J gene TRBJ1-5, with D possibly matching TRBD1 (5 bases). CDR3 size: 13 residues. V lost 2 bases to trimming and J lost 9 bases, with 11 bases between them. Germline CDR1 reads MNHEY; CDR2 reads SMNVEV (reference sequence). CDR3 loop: CASSLTGGRPQHF. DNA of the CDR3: TGTGCCAGCAGTTTAACAGGTGGTCGGCCCCAGCATTTT.